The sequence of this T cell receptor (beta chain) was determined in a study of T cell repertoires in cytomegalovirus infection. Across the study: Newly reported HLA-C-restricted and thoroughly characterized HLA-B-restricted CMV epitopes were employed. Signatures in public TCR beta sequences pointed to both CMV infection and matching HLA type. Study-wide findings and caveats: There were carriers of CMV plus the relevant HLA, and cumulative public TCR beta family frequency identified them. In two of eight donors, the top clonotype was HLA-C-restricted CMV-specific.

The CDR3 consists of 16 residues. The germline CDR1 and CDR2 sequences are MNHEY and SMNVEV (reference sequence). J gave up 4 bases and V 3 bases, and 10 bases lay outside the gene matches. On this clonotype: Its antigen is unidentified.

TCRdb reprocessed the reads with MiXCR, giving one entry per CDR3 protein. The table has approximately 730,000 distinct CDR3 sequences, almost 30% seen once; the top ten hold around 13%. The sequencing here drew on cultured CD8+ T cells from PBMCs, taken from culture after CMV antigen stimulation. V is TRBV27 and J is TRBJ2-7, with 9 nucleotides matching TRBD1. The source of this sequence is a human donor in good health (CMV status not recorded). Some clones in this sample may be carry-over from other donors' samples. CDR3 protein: CASSFSVGDRAYEQYF. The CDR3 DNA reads TGTGCCAGCAGTTTTTCGGTAGGGGACAGGGCGTACGAGCAGTACTTC.